This T cell receptor (beta chain) was documented in a study of CD8+CD57+ T cells in acquired aplastic anemia. Study as a whole: Sorted CD4+ and CD8+ cells gave a mean 3.2 ug DNA, range about 0.17 to 27.4 ug.

This CDR3 is built from 17 residues. V lost 2 bases and J 2 bases, leaving 18 bases between the germline ends. Per germline, CDR1 SGHVS and CDR2 FQNEAQ. Genomic DNA, the template, was used for profiling of the TCR beta VDJ and CDR3. TCRdb called the reads again in MiXCR, with one record for every CDR3 protein. The table has about 120,000 distinct CDR3 sequences, 58% seen once. This clonotype has at least ten counts. As yet, its antigen is unknown. Broader study findings: It was found that nearly 30 CD8+ CDR3 sequences were shared between patients and controls. Patients and controls had CD8+ Simpson's diversity values that were not significantly distinct.

CD8+CD57+ cell expansion, shown by flow cytometry, had occurred in the patients selected for sequencing. Everyone among the patients had severe acquired aplastic anemia. This receptor was obtained from a human donor with aplastic anemia. The chain couples TRBV7-8 to TRBJ2-5; TRBD1 is a possible D gene (5 bases). The sequenced material came from sorted CD4+, CD8+, or CD8+CD57+ T cells (not recorded which) from PBMCs. CDR3 DNA: TGTGCCAGCAGCTTAACCCGACAGCCAGCCTTACAAGAGACCCAGTACTTC. This encodes CASSLTRQPALQETQYF.